The 3 T cell receptor beta chains below come from one sample, sequenced in a study of T cells in Graves' hyperthyroidism and ophthalmopathy. Using RNA transcripts as the source, TCR beta CDR3 regions were amplified. The TCR CDR3 was amplified in a first-round RT-PCR using the HTBI primer set. TCRdb used MiXCR to reprocess the multiplex PCR reads, holding one entry per CDR3 protein. In the table there are approximately 270,000 distinct CDR3 sequences, 13% to 15% of which are singletons. Sequenced: blood. The receptors here all came from a woman in her 40s with Graves' hyperthyroidism that later progressed to Graves' ophthalmopathy.

This clonotype was recorded only once. The chain has TRBV24-1 and TRBJ2-2; TRBD2 is a possible D gene (6 bases). The germline V gene encodes CDR1 KGHDR and CDR2 SFDVKD. The CDR3 is 14 amino acids. V gave up 0 bases and J gave up 5 bases, with 6 bases separating them. CDR3 nucleotides: TGTGCCACCAGTGATTTGCGGGAGACCGGGGAGCTGTTTTTT. Translated, it gives CATSDLRETGELFF.

This clonotype occurred many times. The CDR3 nucleotides read TGCAGCGTTGTACAGGGCACCGGGGAGCTGTTTTTT. Translating gives CSVVQGTGELFF. The chain links TRBV29-1 to TRBJ2-2; perhaps TRBD1 as D (6 bases). This CDR3 contains 12 residues. Looked up from germline, CDR1 is SQVTM and CDR2 is ANQGSEA. V shed 4 bases and J shed 4 bases, with 7 bases lying between them.

The CDR3 loop reads CASSEGDAGGPGELFF. For the CDR3, the DNA is TGCGCCAGCAGTGAGGGAGACGCGGGAGGGCCCGGGGAGCTGTTTTTT. The rearrangement uses TRBV10-1 and TRBJ2-2; the match to TRBD2 covers 9 bases. The ends lost 2 bases at V and 6 bases at J; junction bases unmatched: 7. There are 16 residues in the CDR3. CDR1 and CDR2 from the germline V gene are WNHNN and SYGVQD (reference sequence).